This passage covers 4 T cell receptor beta chains from one sample sequenced in a study of cytomegalovirus exposure and HLA in healthy donors. Use of 60 Vbeta and 13 Jbeta primers characterized the PCR. Profiled with immunoSEQ multiplex PCR; TCRdb holds only in-frame clones, not every one. In the table there are roughly 200,000 clones, just over 75% of which are singletons. The sequencing input was PBMCs. These receptor sequences come from a woman aged 55-70 years in good health and CMV-seropositive.

The chain carries TRBV28 and TRBJ1-4; 8 nucleotides line up with TRBD1. The length of the CDR3 is 17 residues. The V and J ends lost 2 bases and 8 bases, in that order; junction bases with no gene match: 13. CDR1 and CDR2 (germline): MDHEN, SYDVKM. The CDR3 spells CASSLPRGPGSVEKLFF. The CDR3 region has the DNA TGTGCCAGCAGTTTACCCAGGGGGCCGGGCAGTGTAGAAAAACTGTTTTTT.

This clone has just a few counts. This chain joins TRBV14 and TRBJ2-5; TRBD1 matches at 7 bases. In germline, CDR1 is SGHDN, CDR2 FVKESK. V lost 1 base and J lost 4; bases outside the gene matches: 6. CDR3 size: 15 residues. CDR3 amino acids: CASSQVIGGRETQYF. CDR3 DNA sequence: TGTGCCAGCAGCCAAGTTATAGGGGGCCGAGAGACCCAGTACTTC.

The chain joins TRBV2 to TRBJ2-5; 8 nucleotides agree with TRBD2. The better agreement between TRBJ2-7 and the DNA end casts doubt on the J call. The CDR3 length is 14 residues. Germline lookup yields CDR1 SNHLY and CDR2 FYNNEI. The CDR3 here is CASRERETSYEQYF. The CDR3 DNA follows: TGTGCCAGCAGGGAGCGGGAGACCTCCTACGAGCAGTACTTC.

The CDR3 DNA sequence: TGTGCCAGCAGCTACACCGACGGGACCTACGAGCAGTACTTC. Encoded protein: CASSYTDGTYEQYF. The chain combines TRBV7-8 with TRBJ2-7; possible D gene TRBD2, 5 bases. The CDR3 has 14 amino acids. Trimming removed 4 bases from V and 2 bases from J, with 12 bases in between. The germline V gene has CDR1 SGHVS and CDR2 FQNEAQ. The complete variable domain, with remaining parts taken from reference TRBV7-8 and TRBJ2-7, reads GAGVSQSPRYKVAKRGQDVALRCDPISGHVSLFWYQQALGQGPEFLTYFQNEAQLDKSGLPSDRFFAERPEGSVSTLKIQRTQQEDSAVYLCASSYTDGTYEQYFGPGTRLTVT.